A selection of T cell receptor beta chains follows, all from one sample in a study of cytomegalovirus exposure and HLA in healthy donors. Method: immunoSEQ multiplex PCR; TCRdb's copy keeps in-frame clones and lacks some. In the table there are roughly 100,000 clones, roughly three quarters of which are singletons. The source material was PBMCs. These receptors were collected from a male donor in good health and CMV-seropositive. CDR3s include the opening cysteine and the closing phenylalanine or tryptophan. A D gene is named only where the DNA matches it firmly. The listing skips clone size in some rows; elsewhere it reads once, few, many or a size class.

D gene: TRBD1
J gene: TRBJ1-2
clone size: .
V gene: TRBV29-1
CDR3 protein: CSVGGDRGYYGYTF
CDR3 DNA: TGCAGCGTGGGGGGTGACAGGGGGTACTATGGCTACACCTTC

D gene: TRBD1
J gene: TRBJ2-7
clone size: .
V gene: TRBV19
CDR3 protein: CASSGTGSTYEQYF
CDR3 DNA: TGTGCCAGTAGTGGGACAGGGTCGACGTACGAGCAGTACTTC

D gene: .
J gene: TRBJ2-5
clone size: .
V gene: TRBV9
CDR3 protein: CASGGGSGGETQYF
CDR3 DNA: TGTGCCAGCGGGGGCGGGAGTGGAGGAGAGACCCAGTACTTC

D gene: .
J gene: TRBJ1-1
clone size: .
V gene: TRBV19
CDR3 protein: CASSIVIQNTEAFF
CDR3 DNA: TGTGCCAGTAGTATAGTCATTCAGAACACTGAAGCTTTCTTT

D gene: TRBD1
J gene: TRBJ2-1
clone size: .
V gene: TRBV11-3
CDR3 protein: CASSQGQGREDEQFF
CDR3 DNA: TGTGCCAGCAGCCAGGGACAGGGGCGGGAGGATGAGCAGTTCTTC

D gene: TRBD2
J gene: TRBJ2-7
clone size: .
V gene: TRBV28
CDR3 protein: CASSSPRTSAYEQYF
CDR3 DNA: TGTGCCAGCAGTTCCCCTCGAACTAGCGCCTACGAGCAGTACTTC

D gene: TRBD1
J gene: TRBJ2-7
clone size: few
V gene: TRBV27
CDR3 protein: CASSLPGTETAYEQYF
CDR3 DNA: TGTGCCAGCAGTTTACCCGGGACAGAAACAGCCTACGAGCAGTACTTC

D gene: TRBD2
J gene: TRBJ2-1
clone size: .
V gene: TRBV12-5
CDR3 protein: CASGFSGGNEQFF
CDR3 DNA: TGTGCTAGTGGTTTTAGCGGGGGCAATGAGCAGTTCTTC

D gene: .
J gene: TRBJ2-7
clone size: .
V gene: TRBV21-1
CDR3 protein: CASSKDVRTSPGYEQYF
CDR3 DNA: TGTGCCAGCAGCAAAGACGTGAGGACTAGCCCAGGCTACGAGCAGTACTTC

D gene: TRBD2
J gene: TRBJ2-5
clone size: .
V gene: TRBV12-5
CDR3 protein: CASGLVIAGERETQYF
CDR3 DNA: TGTGCTAGTGGTTTGGTAATCGCGGGAGAACGAGAGACCCAGTACTTC

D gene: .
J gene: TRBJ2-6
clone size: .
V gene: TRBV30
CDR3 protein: CAWTPPGRVPSGANVLTF
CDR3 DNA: TGTGCCTGGACCCCCCCAGGCAGGGTACCCTCTGGGGCCAACGTCCTGACTTTC

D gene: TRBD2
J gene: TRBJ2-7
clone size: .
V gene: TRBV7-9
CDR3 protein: CASSPRLAGPLGEQYF
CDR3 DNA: TGTGCCAGCAGCCCCCGACTAGCGGGGCCTTTAGGCGAGCAGTACTTC

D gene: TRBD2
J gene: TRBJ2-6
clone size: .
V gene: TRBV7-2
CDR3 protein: CASSLFSGGGANGLTF
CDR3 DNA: TGTGCCAGCAGCTTATTCTCAGGCGGGGGGGCCAACGGCCTGACTTTC

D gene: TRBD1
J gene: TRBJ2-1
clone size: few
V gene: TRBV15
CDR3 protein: CATSRGQGAYEQFF
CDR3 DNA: TGTGCCACCAGCAGAGGACAGGGGGCGTATGAGCAGTTCTTC

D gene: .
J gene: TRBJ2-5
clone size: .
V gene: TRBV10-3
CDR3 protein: CAISSGTHEETQYF
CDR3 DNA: TGTGCCATCAGTTCCGGGACACACGAAGAGACCCAGTACTTC

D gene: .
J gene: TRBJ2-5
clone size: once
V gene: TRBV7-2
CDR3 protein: CASSPRGREETQYF
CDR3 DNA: TGTGCCAGCAGCCCTAGGGGCAGGGAAGAGACCCAGTACTTC

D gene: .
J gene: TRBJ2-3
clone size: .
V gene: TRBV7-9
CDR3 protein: CASSLSEWSSADTQYF
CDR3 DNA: TGTGCCAGCAGCTTATCAGAGTGGAGTTCAGCAGATACGCAGTATTTT

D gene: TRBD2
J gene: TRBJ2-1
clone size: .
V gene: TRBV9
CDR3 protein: CASGPLLSGRNEQFF
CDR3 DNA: TGTGCCAGCGGCCCTTTGTTGAGCGGGAGGAATGAGCAGTTCTTC

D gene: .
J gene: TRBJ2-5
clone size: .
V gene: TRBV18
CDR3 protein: CASSPYQETQYF
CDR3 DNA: TGTGCCAGCTCCCCGTACCAAGAGACCCAGTACTTC

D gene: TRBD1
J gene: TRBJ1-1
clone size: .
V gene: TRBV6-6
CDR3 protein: CASSLGQPNTEAFF
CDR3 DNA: TGTGCCAGCAGTTTGGGACAGCCGAACACTGAAGCTTTCTTT

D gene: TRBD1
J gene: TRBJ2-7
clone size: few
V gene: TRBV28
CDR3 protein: CASSSRGQGRIYEQYF
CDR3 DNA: TGTGCCAGCAGTAGTCGCGGACAGGGTCGGATCTACGAGCAGTACTTC

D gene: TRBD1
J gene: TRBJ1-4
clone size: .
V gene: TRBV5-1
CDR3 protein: CASSRTGGTNEKLFF
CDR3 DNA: TGCGCCAGCAGCAGGACAGGGGGCACTAATGAAAAACTGTTTTTT

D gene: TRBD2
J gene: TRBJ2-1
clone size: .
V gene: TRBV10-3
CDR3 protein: CAISRGTSGRNEQFF
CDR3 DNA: TGTGCCATCAGCCGTGGGACTAGCGGGAGGAATGAGCAGTTCTTC

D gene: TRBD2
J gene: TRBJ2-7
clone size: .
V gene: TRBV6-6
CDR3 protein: CASSLAGLHYEQYF
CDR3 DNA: TGTGCCAGCAGTCTAGCGGGACTCCACTACGAGCAGTACTTC